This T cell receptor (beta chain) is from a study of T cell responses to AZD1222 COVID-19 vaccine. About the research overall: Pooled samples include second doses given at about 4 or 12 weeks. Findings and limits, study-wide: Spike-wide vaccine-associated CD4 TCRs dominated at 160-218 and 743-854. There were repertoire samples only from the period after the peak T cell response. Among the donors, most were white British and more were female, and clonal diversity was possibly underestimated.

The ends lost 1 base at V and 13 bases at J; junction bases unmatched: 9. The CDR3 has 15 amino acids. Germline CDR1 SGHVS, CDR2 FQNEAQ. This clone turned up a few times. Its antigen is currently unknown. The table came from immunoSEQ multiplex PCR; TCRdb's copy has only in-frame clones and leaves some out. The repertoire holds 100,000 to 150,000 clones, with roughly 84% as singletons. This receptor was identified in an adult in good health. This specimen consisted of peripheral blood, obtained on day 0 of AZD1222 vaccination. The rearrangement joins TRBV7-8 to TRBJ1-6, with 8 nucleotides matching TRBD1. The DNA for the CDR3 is TGTGCCAGCAGCTTAGAGCGGACAGGGAGCCCCCCCCTCCACTTT. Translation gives CASSLERTGSPPLHF.